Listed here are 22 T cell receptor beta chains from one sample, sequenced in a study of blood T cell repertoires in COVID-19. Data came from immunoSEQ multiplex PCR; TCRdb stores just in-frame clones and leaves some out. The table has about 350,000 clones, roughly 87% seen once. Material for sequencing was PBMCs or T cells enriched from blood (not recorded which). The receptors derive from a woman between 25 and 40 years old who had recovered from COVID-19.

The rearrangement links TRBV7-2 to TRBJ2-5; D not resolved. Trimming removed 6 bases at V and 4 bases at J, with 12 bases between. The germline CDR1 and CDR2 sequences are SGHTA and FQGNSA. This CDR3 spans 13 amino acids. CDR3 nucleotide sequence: TGTGCCAGCAGTTTCACCTGGAGAGAGACCCAGTACTTC. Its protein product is CASSFTWRETQYF.

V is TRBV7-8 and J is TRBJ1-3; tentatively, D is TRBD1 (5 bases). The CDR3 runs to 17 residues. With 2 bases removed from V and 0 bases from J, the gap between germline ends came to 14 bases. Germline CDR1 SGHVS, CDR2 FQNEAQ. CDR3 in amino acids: CASSLSIQGSSGNTIYF. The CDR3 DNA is TGTGCCAGCAGCTTAAGTATTCAGGGCAGCTCTGGAAACACCATATATTTT.

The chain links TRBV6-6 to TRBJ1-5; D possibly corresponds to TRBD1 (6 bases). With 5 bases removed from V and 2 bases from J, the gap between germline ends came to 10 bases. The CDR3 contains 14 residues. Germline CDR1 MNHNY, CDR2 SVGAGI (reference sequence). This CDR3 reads CASSTRTGNQPQHF. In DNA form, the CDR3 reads TGTGCCAGCAGTACCCGGACAGGCAATCAGCCCCAGCATTTT.

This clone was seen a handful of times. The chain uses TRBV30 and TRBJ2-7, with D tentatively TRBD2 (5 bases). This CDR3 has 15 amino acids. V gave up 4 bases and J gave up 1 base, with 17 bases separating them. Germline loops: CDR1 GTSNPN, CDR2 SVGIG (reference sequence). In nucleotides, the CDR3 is TGTGCCTGGACACCCGTCGGGCGCGGGTCCTACGAGCAGTACTTC. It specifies CAWTPVGRGSYEQYF.

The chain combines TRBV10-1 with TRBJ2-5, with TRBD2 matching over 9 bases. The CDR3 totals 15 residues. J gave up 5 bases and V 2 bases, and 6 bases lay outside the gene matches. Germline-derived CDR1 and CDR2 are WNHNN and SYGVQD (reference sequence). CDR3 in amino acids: CASSEGTSFRETQYF. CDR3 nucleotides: TGCGCCAGCAGTGAGGGGACTAGCTTTAGGGAGACCCAGTACTTC.

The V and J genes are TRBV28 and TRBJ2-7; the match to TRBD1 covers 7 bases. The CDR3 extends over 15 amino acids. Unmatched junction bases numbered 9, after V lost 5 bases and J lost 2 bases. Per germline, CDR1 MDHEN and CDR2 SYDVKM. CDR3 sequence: CASSPPDRATYEQYF. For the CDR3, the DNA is TGTGCCAGCAGTCCCCCCGACAGGGCGACCTACGAGCAGTACTTC.

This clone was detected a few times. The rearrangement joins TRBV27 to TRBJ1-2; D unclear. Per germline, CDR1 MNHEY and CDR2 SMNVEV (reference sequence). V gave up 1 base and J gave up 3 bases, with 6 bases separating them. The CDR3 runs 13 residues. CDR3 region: CASSLLRDYGYTF. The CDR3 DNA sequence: TGTGCCAGCAGTTTATTGAGGGACTATGGCTACACCTTC.

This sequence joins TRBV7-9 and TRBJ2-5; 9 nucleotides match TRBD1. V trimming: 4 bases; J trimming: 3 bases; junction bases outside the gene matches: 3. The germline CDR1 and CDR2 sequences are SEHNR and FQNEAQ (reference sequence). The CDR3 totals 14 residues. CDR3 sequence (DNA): TGTGCCAGCAGCTGGACAGGGGTAGAAGAGACCCAGTACTTC. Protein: CASSWTGVEETQYF.

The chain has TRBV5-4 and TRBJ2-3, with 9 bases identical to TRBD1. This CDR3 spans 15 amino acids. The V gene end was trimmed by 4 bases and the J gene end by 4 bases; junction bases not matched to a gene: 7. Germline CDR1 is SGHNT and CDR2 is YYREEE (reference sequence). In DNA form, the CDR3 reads TGTGCCAGCAGCCGACCGGGACAGGGTGCAGATACGCAGTATTTT. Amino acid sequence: CASSRPGQGADTQYF.

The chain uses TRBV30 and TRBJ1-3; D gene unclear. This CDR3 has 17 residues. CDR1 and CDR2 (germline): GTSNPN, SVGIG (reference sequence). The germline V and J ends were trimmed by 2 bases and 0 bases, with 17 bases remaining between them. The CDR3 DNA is TGTGCCTGGAGTCATCAACCGACTCTTAGCTCTGGAAACACCATATATTTT. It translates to CAWSHQPTLSSGNTIYF.

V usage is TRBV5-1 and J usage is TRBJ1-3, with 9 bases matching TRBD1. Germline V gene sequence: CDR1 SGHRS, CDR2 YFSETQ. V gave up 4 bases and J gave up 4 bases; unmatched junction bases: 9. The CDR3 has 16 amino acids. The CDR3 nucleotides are TGCGCCAGCAGCCCTGGGACAGGGAGGTCCGGAAACACCATATATTTT. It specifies CASSPGTGRSGNTIYF.

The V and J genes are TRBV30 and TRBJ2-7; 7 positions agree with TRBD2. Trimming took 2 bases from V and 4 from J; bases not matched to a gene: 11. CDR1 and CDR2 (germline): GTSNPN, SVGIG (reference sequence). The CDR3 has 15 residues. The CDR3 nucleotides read TGTGCCTGGAGTCCCTGGCGGGGGTTTGAGTACGAGCAGTACTTC. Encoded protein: CAWSPWRGFEYEQYF.

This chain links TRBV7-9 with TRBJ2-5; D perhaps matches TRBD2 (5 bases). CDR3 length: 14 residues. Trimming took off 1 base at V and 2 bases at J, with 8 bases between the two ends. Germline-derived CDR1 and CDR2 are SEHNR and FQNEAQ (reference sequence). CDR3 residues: CASSLGLSQETQYF. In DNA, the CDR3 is TGTGCCAGCAGCTTAGGACTATCTCAAGAGACCCAGTACTTC.

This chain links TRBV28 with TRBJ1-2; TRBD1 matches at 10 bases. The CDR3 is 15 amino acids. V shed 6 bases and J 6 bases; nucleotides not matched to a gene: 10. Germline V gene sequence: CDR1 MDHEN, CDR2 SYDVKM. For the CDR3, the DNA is TGTGCCAGCAGCGCCGTCGGACAGGGGGATGATGGCTACACCTTC. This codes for CASSAVGQGDDGYTF.

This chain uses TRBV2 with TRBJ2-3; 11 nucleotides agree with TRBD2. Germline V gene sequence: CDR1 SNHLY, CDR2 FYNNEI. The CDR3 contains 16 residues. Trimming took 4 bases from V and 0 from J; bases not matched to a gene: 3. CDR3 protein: CASSALAGGSTDTQYF. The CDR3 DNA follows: TGTGCCAGCAGTGCGTTAGCGGGGGGGAGCACAGATACGCAGTATTTT.

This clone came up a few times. The CDR3 here is CSVEAGTGYEQYF. The CDR3 DNA reads as TGCAGCGTTGAGGCCGGGACAGGCTACGAGCAGTACTTC. J is TRBJ2-7 and V is TRBV29-1, with 8 bases lining up with TRBD1. J was trimmed by 3 bases and V by 3 bases; bases with no gene match: 4. The CDR3 has 13 residues. From germline, CDR1 is SQVTM and CDR2 ANQGSEA.

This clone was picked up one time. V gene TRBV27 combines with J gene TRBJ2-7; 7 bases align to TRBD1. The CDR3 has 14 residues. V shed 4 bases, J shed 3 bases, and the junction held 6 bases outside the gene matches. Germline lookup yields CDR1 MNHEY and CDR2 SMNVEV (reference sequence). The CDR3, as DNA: TGTGCCAGCAGTTGGAAAGGGGGCGACTACGAGCAGTACTTC. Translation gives CASSWKGGDYEQYF.

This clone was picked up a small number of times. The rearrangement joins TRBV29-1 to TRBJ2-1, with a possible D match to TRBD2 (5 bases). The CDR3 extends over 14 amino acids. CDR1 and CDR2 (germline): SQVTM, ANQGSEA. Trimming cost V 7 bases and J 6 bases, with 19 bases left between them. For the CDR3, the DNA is TGCAGCGGTGTTGAGGGCTTAGGACTCAATGAGCAGTTCTTC. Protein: CSGVEGLGLNEQFF.

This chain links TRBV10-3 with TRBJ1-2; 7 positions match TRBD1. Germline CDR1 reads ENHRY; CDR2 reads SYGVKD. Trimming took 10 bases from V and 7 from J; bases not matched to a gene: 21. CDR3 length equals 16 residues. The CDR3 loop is CATTERTGNVGVGYTF. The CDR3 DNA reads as TGTGCCACCACAGAGCGGACAGGCAATGTTGGAGTTGGCTACACCTTC.

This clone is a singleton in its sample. CDR3 residues: CASSIVPEAYGYTF. DNA of the CDR3: TGTGCCAGTAGTATTGTCCCGGAGGCCTATGGCTACACCTTC. This sequence joins TRBV19 and TRBJ1-2; D unclear. The CDR3 runs to 14 residues. Trimming pared 3 bases from V and 4 bases from J, leaving 12 bases between. Germline CDR1 LNHDA, CDR2 SQIVND (reference sequence).

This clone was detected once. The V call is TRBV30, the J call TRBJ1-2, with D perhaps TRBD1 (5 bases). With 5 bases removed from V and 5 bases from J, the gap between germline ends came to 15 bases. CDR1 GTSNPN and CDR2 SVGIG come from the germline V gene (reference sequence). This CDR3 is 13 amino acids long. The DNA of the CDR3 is TGTGCCTGGCGTCATGGGGGGGGTTATGGCTACACCTTC. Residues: CAWRHGGGYGYTF.

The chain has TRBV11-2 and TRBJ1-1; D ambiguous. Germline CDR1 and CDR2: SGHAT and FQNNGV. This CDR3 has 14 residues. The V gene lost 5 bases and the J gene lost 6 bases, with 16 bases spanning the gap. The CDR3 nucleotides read TGTGCCAGCAGCCCAGGCGGGCCCCGCGCTGAAGCTTTCTTT. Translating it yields CASSPGGPRAEAFF.